The next 10 T cell receptor beta chains were all read from a single sample in a study of T-cell memory formation after mild COVID-19. TCRdb fed the 5' RACE reads into MiXCR, producing one record per CDR3 protein. The table has hundreds of thousands of distinct CDR3 sequences, 15% to 20% seen once; the top ten hold around 24%. The sequenced material came from PBMCs or a T cell subset sorted from them (not recorded which). The receptors were sampled from a man between 18 and 29 years old who had mild COVID-19 (a few samples of this study predate the infection). Cell type and time point are not known.

The V and J genes are TRBV12-3 or TRBV12-4 and TRBJ1-4; TRBD1 is a possible D gene (6 bases). There are 14 residues in the CDR3. The germline V and J ends were trimmed by 4 bases and 2 bases, with 8 bases remaining between them. The CDR3 is CASSSGVTNEKLFF. As DNA, the CDR3 is TGTGCCAGCAGTTCAGGGGTGACTAATGAAAAACTGTTTTTT.

This rearrangement joins TRBV27 to TRBJ2-7, with a possible D match to TRBD2 (5 bases). Germline CDR1 MNHEY, CDR2 SMNVEV (reference sequence). The CDR3 runs 13 residues. Trimming removed 3 bases from V and 5 bases from J, with 11 bases in between. CDR3 sequence: CASSFSGYNEQYF. DNA of the CDR3: TGTGCCAGCAGTTTTTCGGGGTACAACGAGCAGTACTTC.

This clonotype has just a few counts. The chain couples TRBV27 to TRBJ2-7, with a tentative D call TRBD2 (6 bases). The germline gives CDR1 MNHEY, CDR2 SMNVEV (reference sequence). This CDR3 is built from 15 residues. V was clipped by 4 bases and J by 3 bases, with 16 bases between them. The CDR3 DNA is TGTGCCAGCAGTTCACGAAACCTCGGGAGCTACGAGCAGTACTTC. It is translated as CASSSRNLGSYEQYF.

This clonotype was seen only a few times. The CDR3 DNA sequence: TGCAGTGCTAGAGGAGGCGGTTTCACAGATACGCAGTATTTT. Translation: CSARGGGFTDTQYF. This rearrangement joins TRBV20-1 to TRBJ2-3; no clear D. The CDR3 has 14 amino acids. The germline V and J ends were trimmed by 1 base and 2 bases, with 10 bases remaining between them. Germline CDR1 and CDR2: DFQATT and SNEGSKA (reference sequence).

In this sample, this clonotype turned up many times. This chain joins TRBV7-3 and TRBJ2-6; a possible D gene is TRBD2 (5 bases). The germline V gene encodes CDR1 SGHTA and CDR2 FQGTGA. The CDR3 runs 15 residues. The V and J ends lost 4 bases and 1 base respectively, with 8 bases between them. This chain's CDR3 is CASSYPGSGANVLTF. As DNA, the CDR3 is TGTGCCAGCAGCTATCCGGGGTCTGGGGCCAACGTCCTGACTTTC.

The chain has TRBV5-1 and TRBJ1-2; D gene uncertain. Trimming left V 1 base short and J 7 bases short, with 11 bases between. This CDR3 region has 13 residues. From germline, CDR1 is SGHRS and CDR2 YFSETQ. The CDR3, as DNA: TGCGCCAGCAGCTTGCGAGCCGAGGGTGGCTACACCTTC. It translates to CASSLRAEGGYTF.

The chain combines TRBV5-1 with TRBJ2-3; D is perhaps TRBD1 (6 bases). Trimming took 3 bases from V and 0 from J, leaving 11 bases between them. The CDR3 covers 15 residues. Germline V CDR1 and CDR2: SGHRS, YFSETQ. CDR3 protein: CASSSFGQSTDTQYF. CDR3 nucleotide sequence: TGCGCCAGCAGCTCCTTCGGACAGAGCACAGATACGCAGTATTTT.

The chain combines TRBV20-1 with TRBJ2-5; a weak D match, TRBD2 (5 bases). This CDR3 has 15 amino acids. Per germline, CDR1 DFQATT and CDR2 SNEGSKA (reference sequence). With 3 bases removed from V and 5 bases from J, the gap between germline ends came to 19 bases. CDR3 sequence (DNA): TGCAGTGCTAGGGCTCCGGGATCCGAGGTGGAGACCCAGTACTTC. Translation: CSARAPGSEVETQYF.

This clonotype was counted only a few times. V is TRBV24-1 and J is TRBJ2-5; the D call may be TRBD1 or TRBD2 (5 bases each). The CDR3 extends over 15 amino acids. Trimming removed 4 bases from V and 4 bases from J, with 15 bases in between. From germline, CDR1 is KGHDR and CDR2 SFDVKD. The CDR3, as DNA: TGTGCCACCAGTGAGGACGGACGGGACGGAGAGACCCAGTACTTC. Encoded protein: CATSEDGRDGETQYF.

There are a few counts of this clonotype. For the CDR3, the DNA is TGTGCCAGCGTGACAGGGTTGGGGACTGAAGCTTTCTTT. Protein sequence: CASVTGLGTEAFF. The V gene is TRBV28, the J gene TRBJ1-1; TRBD1 aligns across 7 bases. Trimming removed 8 bases from V and 5 bases from J; junction bases left unmatched: 8. CDR1 is MDHEN, CDR2 SYDVKM, per germline. This CDR3 spans 13 amino acids.